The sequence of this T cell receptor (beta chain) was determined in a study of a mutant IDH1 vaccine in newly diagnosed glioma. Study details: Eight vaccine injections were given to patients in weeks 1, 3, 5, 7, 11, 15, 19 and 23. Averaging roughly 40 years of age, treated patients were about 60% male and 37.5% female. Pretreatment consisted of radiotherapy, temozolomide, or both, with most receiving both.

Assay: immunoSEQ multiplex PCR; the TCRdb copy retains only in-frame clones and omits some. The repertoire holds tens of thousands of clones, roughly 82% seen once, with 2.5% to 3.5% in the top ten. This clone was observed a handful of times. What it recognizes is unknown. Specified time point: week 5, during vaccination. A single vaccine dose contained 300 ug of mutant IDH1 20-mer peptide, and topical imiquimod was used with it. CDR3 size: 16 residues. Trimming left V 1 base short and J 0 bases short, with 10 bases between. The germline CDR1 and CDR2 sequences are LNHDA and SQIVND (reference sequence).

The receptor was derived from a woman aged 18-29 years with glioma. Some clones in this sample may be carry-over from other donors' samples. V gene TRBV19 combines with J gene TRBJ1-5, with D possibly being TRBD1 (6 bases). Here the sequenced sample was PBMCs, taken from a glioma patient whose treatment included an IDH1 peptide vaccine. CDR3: CASSIGQVISNQPQHF. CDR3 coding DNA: TGTGCCAGTAGTATAGGACAGGTCATTAGCAATCAGCCCCAGCATTTT.